This is a list of T cell receptor beta chains from one sample in a study of OX40 agonist ivuxolimab in advanced cancers. Profiling relied on immunoSEQ multiplex PCR, and the TCRdb table lists in-frame clones only, not all of them. The sample holds roughly 75,000 clones, approximately 82% seen once. The starting material was CD4+ or CD8+ T cells sorted from blood, obtained in a trial of the OX40 agonist ivuxolimab. The receptors were gathered from an adult with an advanced solid tumor such as melanoma, head and neck, liver or kidney cancer. Both conserved end residues are part of each CDR3. D genes are given only for firm matches. The listing skips clone size in some rows; elsewhere it reads once, few, many or a size class.

NA | TRBJ2-2 | NA | TRBV11-3 | CASRAQDSGELFF
NA | TRBJ1-5 | NA | TRBV19 | CASTEQVWNQPQHF
TRBD1 | TRBJ1-1 | NA | TRBV6-5 | CASSYQTDRVAFF
NA | TRBJ1-4 | few | TRBV5-6 | CASSLRRDSTNEKLFF
TRBD2 | TRBJ2-7 | NA | TRBV4-2 | CASSLTSGGTYEQYF
TRBD2 | TRBJ2-5 | NA | TRBV5-4 | CASSPGLAGETQYF
TRBD2 | TRBJ2-3 | NA | TRBV28 | CASAPSGGLGGTQYF
NA | TRBJ2-7 | NA | TRBV10-3 | CAIKPQGNPYEQYF
TRBD2 | TRBJ2-3 | NA | TRBV13 | CASSPRGSGPSTDTQYF
NA | TRBJ2-3 | NA | TRBV7-9 | CASSLKVGSGPDTQYF
TRBD1 | TRBJ2-3 | NA | TRBV7-8 | CASSSKGDRTKTDTQYF
NA | TRBJ1-5 | once | TRBV5-4 | CASSLDGRDQPQHF
NA | TRBJ2-6 | NA | TRBV19 | CASSIEGRSGANVLTF
NA | TRBJ1-1 | NA | TRBV9 | CASRRDSNTEAFF
NA | TRBJ2-5 | NA | TRBV28 | CASISGKETQYF
NA | TRBJ1-2 | NA | TRBV28 | CASSFGGEGNYGYTF
TRBD2 | TRBJ2-1 | NA | TRBV2 | CASTERASGGYNEQFF
TRBD1 | TRBJ1-2 | NA | TRBV28 | CASSRSAGGTGGYTF
TRBD1 | TRBJ1-4 | NA | TRBV7-2 | CASSPPGTGNEKLFF
NA | TRBJ2-3 | NA | TRBV4-1 | CASSLGVGPTDTQYF
NA | TRBJ2-7 | once | TRBV20-1 | CSAPRGYEQYF
TRBD2 | TRBJ2-5 | NA | TRBV2 | CASTPGGAGGQETQYF
NA | TRBJ2-5 | NA | TRBV5-1 | CASSLSGDSFQETQYF
TRBD2 | TRBJ2-7 | once | TRBV6-5 | CASSYKRGGYEQYF
NA | TRBJ1-4 | NA | TRBV6-6 | CASSYSGPNEKLFF
NA | TRBJ2-6 | few | TRBV29-1 | CSVESQGLSGANVLTF
NA | TRBJ1-5 | NA | TRBV6-1 | CASSAQGSAQHF
NA | TRBJ1-1 | NA | TRBV6-5 | CASRGGMNTEAFF
NA | TRBJ2-6 | NA | TRBV6-6 | CASSYSLGSGANVLTF
TRBD1 | TRBJ2-7 | NA | TRBV30 | CAWKNRDRLLREQYF
NA | TRBJ2-7 | NA | TRBV12-5 | CASGSRSLYEQYF
TRBD1 | TRBJ1-2 | NA | TRBV28 | CASSASGGTNYGYTF
NA | TRBJ2-5 | few | TRBV5-4 | CASSFLGGEETQYF
TRBD2 | TRBJ2-7 | NA | TRBV11-1 | CASSRRAGGYYEQYF
NA | TRBJ1-4 | NA | TRBV30 | CAWRLGEKLFF
NA | TRBJ1-2 | NA | TRBV19 | CASIADPTYLGGYTF
NA | TRBJ1-2 | NA | TRBV6-6 | CASSYSPFYGYTF
TRBD1 | TRBJ1-5 | NA | TRBV6-6 | CASSPVNRGLNQPQHF
NA | TRBJ2-3 | NA | TRBV5-1 | CASSLGTPSTDTQYF
NA | TRBJ2-7 | few | TRBV28 | CASSFGGPYEQYF
NA | TRBJ1-1 | NA | TRBV25-1 | CASSYAGATEAFF
TRBD1 | TRBJ1-5 | NA | TRBV5-1 | CASSLVTGVGQPQHF
NA | TRBJ2-7 | NA | TRBV11-3 | CASSADRTYEQYF
TRBD2 | TRBJ2-7 | NA | TRBV18 | CASSPFSASGTEEQYF
NA | TRBJ2-5 | few | TRBV2 | CASRPGDQQETQYF
TRBD2 | TRBJ2-5 | NA | TRBV7-6 | CASSSGPAGAGGTQYF
NA | TRBJ2-1 | NA | TRBV11-3 | CASTSQIFQVGGNEQFF
NA | TRBJ2-2 | NA | TRBV5-6 | CASSSDSNTGELFF
NA | TRBJ1-1 | few | TRBV30 | CAARPNADTEAFF
NA | TRBJ1-1 | NA | TRBV4-3 | CASSRGGNTEAFF
NA | TRBJ2-1 | NA | TRBV21-1 | CASSKVIRDYLFFCYNEQFF
TRBD2 | TRBJ2-2 | NA | TRBV11-3 | CASSPRGETGELFF
NA | TRBJ1-6 | NA | TRBV30 | CAWSEGQRNSPLHF
NA | TRBJ2-6 | NA | TRBV27 | CASRRGGGANVLTF
NA | TRBJ1-4 | NA | TRBV7-9 | CASSLVQGEKLFF
TRBD1 | TRBJ1-3 | NA | TRBV5-5 | CASSFFYRGDTIYF
NA | TRBJ1-1 | NA | TRBV6-5 | CASSYSIRGTEAFF
TRBD2 | TRBJ2-7 | few | TRBV30 | CAWGLAISYEQYF
NA | TRBJ1-4 | NA | TRBV6-6 | CASAGGGSTNEKLFF